This T cell receptor (beta chain) comes out of a study of PD-1 blockade in classical Hodgkin lymphoma. Study-level results: CD8+ TCR diversity did not rise significantly by C4D1, unlike CD4+. In newly diagnosed patients, baseline TCR diversity was reportedly below that of healthy donors. Those patients who began receiving nivolumab less than 1 year after ASCT had lower diversity, and they were excluded. Undefined causes, possibly disease activity or prior therapy, underlie the repertoire differences.

The method was immunoSEQ multiplex PCR; TCRdb's version includes in-frame clones alone and lacks a portion of them. The sample shows 17,000 or so clones, roughly 87% of them seen only once. With 5 bases removed from V and 2 bases from J, the gap between germline ends came to 8 bases. Germline values: CDR1 MNHEY, CDR2 SVGAGI. There are 13 residues in the CDR3. Each patient relapsed following autologous stem cell transplantation, and prior brentuximab vedotin exposure differed. This clone appeared once. Its specificity is unknown. The sample in question was peripheral blood mononuclear cells (PBMCs), obtained before the second cycle of nivolumab. The genes are TRBV6-5 and TRBJ2-3; either TRBD1 or TRBD2 may fit D (5 bases each). The sequence derives from a human donor with classical Hodgkin lymphoma. For the CDR3, the DNA is TGTGCCAGCAGTCCCGGGACCACAGATACGCAGTATTTT. This translates into CASSPGTTDTQYF.